This passage covers 7 T cell receptor beta chains from one sample sequenced in a study of blood T cells in healthy people across ages. PCR was performed a second time for roughly 7 to 12 cycles using a sample-barcoded 5' primer and a J-beta primer mix. TCRdb re-called the 5' RACE reads through MiXCR, storing one row per CDR3 protein. The data hold about 290,000 distinct CDR3 sequences, with roughly 26% observed a single time. The specimen sequenced was blood. The receptors stem from a woman aged 70-85 years in good health.

This chain uses TRBV7-2 with TRBJ2-2; D remains unclear. Germline values: CDR1 SGHTA, CDR2 FQGNSA. The V and J ends lost 5 bases and 2 bases respectively, with 15 bases between them. The CDR3 is 16 amino acids. The DNA of the CDR3 is TGTGCCAGCAGCACCCGGGCGCGGAGTAACACCGGGGAGCTGTTTTTT. The encoded protein is CASSTRARSNTGELFF.

This clonotype was observed a few times. V and J are TRBV6-2 or TRBV6-3 and TRBJ1-5; D is unclear. The CDR3 runs 14 residues. V was pared by 7 bases and J by 5 bases, with 15 bases between. Germline V gene data show CDR1 as MNHEY and CDR2 as SVGEGT. Here the CDR3 DNA reads TGTGCCAGCACCGGCGTTGGGGAGGATCAGCCCCAGCATTTT. It yields the protein CASTGVGEDQPQHF.

V and J are TRBV24-1 and TRBJ1-5; TRBD1 aligns across 7 bases. Germline assignment: CDR1 KGHDR and CDR2 SFDVKD. This CDR3 has 13 amino acids. V was clipped by 5 bases and J by 7 bases; unmatched bases: 4. The DNA of the CDR3 is TGTGCCACCAGTGCCCAGGGGGTCCAGCCCCAGCATTTT. Amino acids: CATSAQGVQPQHF.

The chain links TRBV28 to TRBJ1-3; TRBD1 might be the D (5 bases). Trimming removed 4 bases from V and 3 bases from J, with 16 bases in between. Germline CDR1 reads MDHEN; CDR2 reads SYDVKM. CDR3 length equals 16 residues. Here the CDR3 reads CASSSNGREGGNTIYF. CDR3 sequence (DNA): TGTGCCAGCAGTTCCAATGGCAGGGAAGGTGGAAACACCATATATTTT. Variable domain in full (rest from reference TRBV28 and TRBJ1-3): DVKVTQSSRYLVKRTGEKVFLECVQDMDHENMFWYRQDPGLGLRLIYFSYDVKMKEKGDIPEGYSVSREKKERFSLILESASTNQTSMYLCASSSNGREGGNTIYFGEGSWLTVV.

This chain joins TRBV19 and TRBJ2-1, with D perhaps TRBD1 (5 bases). CDR3 length: 18 amino acids. With 4 bases removed from V and 1 base from J, the gap between germline ends came to 20 bases. Germline CDR1 and CDR2: LNHDA and SQIVND (reference sequence). This CDR3 reads CASSSPSKGKGSYNEQFF. The CDR3 DNA follows: TGTGCCAGTAGTAGCCCGTCTAAGGGAAAGGGGTCCTACAATGAGCAGTTCTTC.

The CDR3 nucleotides read TGTGCCAGCAGTCCCACGAGATATAGCGGGTTCACAGATACGCAGTATTTT. It codes for CASSPTRYSGFTDTQYF. This rearrangement joins TRBV27 to TRBJ2-3, with 7 bases aligning to TRBD2. J gave up 2 bases and V 5 bases, and 13 bases lay outside the gene matches. Germline CDR1 is MNHEY and CDR2 is SMNVEV (reference sequence). The CDR3 has 17 amino acids.

The sample holds a few counts of this clonotype. J is TRBJ1-3 and V is TRBV28; a possible D gene is TRBD1 (5 bases). Looked up from germline, CDR1 is MDHEN and CDR2 is SYDVKM. The CDR3 has 13 residues. Between the trimmed V and J ends, which lost 8 bases and 4 bases, there was a span of 12 bases. The CDR3 nucleotides read TGTGCCAGCGTCCAGGGATGGGGAAACACCATATATTTT. This gives the protein CASVQGWGNTIYF.